This entry features one T cell receptor (beta chain) sequence. The germline V gene encodes CDR1 MDHEN and CDR2 SYDVKM. V was clipped by 5 bases and J by 4 bases, with 14 bases between them. This CDR3 is built from 15 residues. PCR was performed a second time for roughly 7 to 12 cycles using a sample-barcoded 5' primer and a J-beta primer mix. MiXCR, applied by TCRdb to the 5' RACE reads, yields one record per CDR3 protein. In the table there are hundreds of thousands of distinct CDR3 sequences, roughly 41% of which are singletons. This record belongs to a study of blood T cells in healthy people across ages.

The sample comprised blood. The rearrangement links TRBV28 to TRBJ2-2; D may be TRBD1 (6 bases). This TCR was recovered from a man at least 80 years old in good health. The CDR3 bases are TGTGCCAGCAGTCGGACCGGGACAATCACCGGGGAGCTGTTTTTT. It yields the protein CASSRTGTITGELFF. Full variable domain (rest looked up from reference TRBV28 and TRBJ2-2): DVKVTQSSRYLVKRTGEKVFLECVQDMDHENMFWYRQDPGLGLRLIYFSYDVKMKEKGDIPEGYSVSREKKERFSLILESASTNQTSMYLCASSRTGTITGELFFGEGSRLTVL.